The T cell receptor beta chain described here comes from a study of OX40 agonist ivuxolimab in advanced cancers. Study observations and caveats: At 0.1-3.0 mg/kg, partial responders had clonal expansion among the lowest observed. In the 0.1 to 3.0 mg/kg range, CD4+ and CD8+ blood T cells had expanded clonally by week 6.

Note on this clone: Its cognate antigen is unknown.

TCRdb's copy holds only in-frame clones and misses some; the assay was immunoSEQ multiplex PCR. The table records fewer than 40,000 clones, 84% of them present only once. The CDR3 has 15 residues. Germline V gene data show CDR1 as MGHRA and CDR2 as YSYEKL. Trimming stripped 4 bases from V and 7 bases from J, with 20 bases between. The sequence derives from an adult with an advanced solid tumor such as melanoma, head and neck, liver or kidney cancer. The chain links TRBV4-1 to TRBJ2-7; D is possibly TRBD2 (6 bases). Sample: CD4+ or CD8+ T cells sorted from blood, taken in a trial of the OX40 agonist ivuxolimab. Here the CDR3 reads CASSPWAGTASEQYF. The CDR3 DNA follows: TGCGCCAGCAGCCCCTGGGCGGGAACCGCCTCAGAGCAGTACTTC.